The 8 T cell receptor beta chains given below trace back to one sample, sequenced in a study of CD4 T cells in relation to SARS-CoV-2 and coronaviruses. The antigens for these receptors are not known. TCRdb keeps only in-frame clones here, not all; method: immunoSEQ multiplex PCR. The sample holds some 43,000 clones, approximately 80% seen once. Sequenced input: naive CD4+ T cells from PBMCs, cultured in vitro. Described subset: naive CD4+ T cells isolated by negative enrichment. These TCRs come from an adult with COVID-19.

The V and J genes are TRBV3-1 (or the pseudogene TRBV3-2) and TRBJ2-2; the D is unclear. The CDR3 is 11 residues long. Trimming stripped 4 bases from V and 7 bases from J, with 4 bases between. Germline V gene lookup returns CDR1 LGHDT and CDR2 YNNKEL (reference sequence). This chain's CDR3 is CASSLIGELFF. CDR3 nucleotides: TGTGCCAGCAGCCTCATCGGGGAGCTGTTTTTT.

This rearrangement joins TRBV5-1 to TRBJ1-2; a possible D gene is TRBD1 (6 bases). Germline CDR1 SGHRS, CDR2 YFSETQ. The V end was cut by 4 bases, the J end by 7 bases, with 17 bases between. The CDR3 runs 14 residues. The DNA of the CDR3 is TGCGCCAGCAGCATACAGGGCTCCCGTCTTGGCTACACCTTC. Protein sequence: CASSIQGSRLGYTF.

This rearrangement joins TRBV27 to TRBJ1-2; no clear D gene. CDR1 and CDR2 (germline): MNHEY, SMNVEV (reference sequence). This CDR3 is built from 14 residues. The ends were cut back, 4 bases at V and 1 base at J, with 10 bases in the middle. The CDR3 here is CASSSGTDNYGYTF. The CDR3 DNA is TGTGCCAGCAGTTCGGGAACCGATAACTATGGCTACACCTTC.

This rearrangement joins TRBV15 to TRBJ2-3; 7 bases match TRBD1. The CDR3 length is 14 residues. V gave up 6 bases and J gave up 10 bases; unmatched junction bases: 13. Germline V CDR1 and CDR2: LNHNV, YYDKDF (reference sequence). The CDR3 loop reads CATSPNRDSWAQYF. CDR3 DNA sequence: TGTGCCACCAGTCCTAATCGGGACAGCTGGGCGCAGTATTTT. The full variable domain, its missing parts supplied by reference TRBV15 and TRBJ2-3, is DAMVIQNPRYQVTQFGKPVTLSCSQTLNHNVMYWYQQKSSQAPKLLFHYYDKDFNNEADTPDNFQSRRPNTSFCFLDIRSPGLGDTAMYLCATSPNRDSWAQYFGPGTRLTVL.

The gene calls are TRBV7-9 and TRBJ1-6; possible D gene TRBD1, 5 bases. The CDR3 is 13 amino acids. Germline CDR1 and CDR2: SEHNR and FQNEAQ (reference sequence). With 7 bases removed from V and 5 bases from J, the gap between germline ends came to 9 bases. Written as DNA, the CDR3 is TGTGCCAGCACGGGGGTGGATAATTCACCCCTCCACTTT. Translation: CASTGVDNSPLHF.

This sequence joins TRBV7-2 and TRBJ2-1; 13 bases agree with TRBD2. Germline loops: CDR1 SGHTA, CDR2 FQGNSA. The CDR3 covers 16 residues. Trimming took 5 bases from V and 5 from J; bases not matched to a gene: 6. The CDR3 DNA follows: TGTGCCAGCAGCCCCCGACTAGCGGGAGGCCACAATGAGCAGTTCTTC. This gives the protein CASSPRLAGGHNEQFF.

V usage is TRBV5-1 and J usage is TRBJ2-1; TRBD2 is a possible D gene (5 bases). CDR1 and CDR2 from the germline V gene are SGHRS and YFSETQ. The CDR3 contains 14 residues. V was shortened by 3 bases and J by 2 bases, with 9 bases between the two germline ends. CDR3 amino acids: CASSWGEAYNEQFF. The CDR3, as DNA: TGCGCCAGCAGCTGGGGAGAAGCCTACAATGAGCAGTTCTTC.

The rearrangement joins TRBV28 to TRBJ2-7; D is possibly TRBD1 (5 bases). Trimming took 2 bases from V and 7 from J, leaving 15 bases between them. The CDR3 runs to 14 residues. Germline V CDR1 and CDR2: MDHEN, SYDVKM. The CDR3 region is CASSLPDTRQEQYF. In nucleotides, the CDR3 is TGTGCCAGCAGTTTACCGGACACCCGGCAGGAGCAGTACTTC.